The present T cell receptor (beta chain) was sequenced within a study of regulatory T cells in long-lasting Graves disease. General observations from the study: TCR diversity was lower in persistent Graves' patients than in newly diagnosed ones. Repertoires from persistent disease leaned toward TRBV28, TRBJ1-2 and TRBJ2-5.

Per the germline V gene, CDR1 is KGHDR and CDR2 is SFDVKD. The CDR3 is 17 residues long. V gave up 3 bases and J gave up 0 bases; unmatched junction bases: 5. Sequencing libraries for TCR beta were prepared with iRepertoire HTBI primers and Arm-PCR of CDR3 regions. MiXCR, run by TCRdb on the multiplex PCR reads, gives a single entry per CDR3 protein. In the table there are hundreds of thousands of distinct CDR3 sequences, 16% of which are singletons. In regard to this clonotype: What it binds is unknown.

Time point denoted: newly diagnosed GD, antithyroid drugs for less than 3 months. Making the TCR library involved RNA that had been extracted from PBMCs. These data also formed part of another study, on T cells in Graves' hyperthyroidism and ophthalmopathy.

V is TRBV24-1 and J is TRBJ1-4; 8 positions agree with TRBD1. The receptor was derived from a woman in her 30s with Graves disease. Sample: peripheral blood mononuclear cells (PBMCs), taken at new diagnosis, from a patient treated with antithyroid drugs. CDR3 region: CATSDRGQGTTNEKLFF. The CDR3 bases are TGTGCCACCAGTGATCGTGGACAGGGAACAACTAATGAAAAACTGTTTTTT.